This T cell receptor beta chain derives from a study of T-cell reconstitution after alpha-beta-depleted transplantation in children. Study-wide findings and caveats: Most T-cell counts and diversity one year after the transplant came from T cells that were newly produced. Reportedly, roughly two months post-transplant, alpha-beta T cells arose from several hundred expanded graft clones. It was surviving recipient T cells and thymic progenitors that gave some patients high TCRbeta diversity at day 60.

Germline V gene lookup returns CDR1 SGHAT and CDR2 FQNNGV. The CDR3 contains 14 residues. Preparation of the TCRbeta library was carried out with unique molecular identifiers. TCRdb reanalysed the PCR reads using MiXCR and keeps one entry per CDR3 protein. The sample includes roughly 310,000 distinct CDR3 sequences, 23% of them seen just once. A remark on this clonotype: Its specificity is not known. A junction boundary mismatches the germline segment, possibly from a read error.

The receptor comes from a male patient younger than 18 who had a stem cell transplant for acute lymphoblastic leukemia, so the T cells may come from the graft donor. The V and J genes are TRBV11-2 and TRBJ1-6; no firm D call. Sequenced here: PBMCs, mostly from graft donor cells, sampled 180 days after TCRalphabeta/CD19-depleted stem cell transplant. The CDR3 bases are TGTGCCAGCAGCGCCCGGGCCTTCAATTCACCCCTCCACTTC. Protein: CASSARAFNSPLHF.